This T cell receptor beta chain was captured in a study of blood T cell repertoires in COVID-19. As for the study in general: The origin of the acute and convalescent COVID-19 samples was the United States, Italy and Spain. Sample material is recorded as cDNA or gDNA derived from T cells, B-cell-depleted T cells, or PBMCs.

Authors' methods: Reference gene primer amplification gave estimated nucleated cell counts. Method: immunoSEQ multiplex PCR; TCRdb's copy keeps in-frame clones and lacks some. V, J and clone size are taken as reported in that table, and D and trimming were inferred from the DNA itself. The sample yields under 250,000 clones, approximately 90% seen once. The ends lost 8 bases at V and 6 bases at J; junction bases unmatched: 13. Germline loops: CDR1 MNHEY, CDR2 SMNVEV (reference sequence). This CDR3 is 17 amino acids long. The chain combines TRBV27 with TRBJ2-7; 16 nucleotides line up with TRBD2. The sequence derives from a man aged 35-49 years with acute or convalescent COVID-19. The sequencing sample was made of peripheral blood. This CDR3 is CASAFPGLAGGPGEQYF. The CDR3 region has the DNA TGTGCCAGCGCGTTCCCGGGACTAGCGGGAGGGCCGGGCGAGCAGTACTTC.